The rows below give T cell receptor beta chains drawn from one sample of a study of beta chain features in type 1 diabetes. Here immunoSEQ multiplex PCR was the method, and the copy in TCRdb shows in-frame clones only, minus some. The profile covers over 500,000 clones, with around 16% appearing a single time and 0.07% to 0.095% taken by the ten largest. The sample was naive CD4+ T cells from blood. The receptors here all came from a man between 18 and 35 years old in good health. Both conserved end residues are part of each CDR3. D genes are given only for firm matches. Clone sizes are given selectively: once, few, many, or a class where the clone is expanded.

j_call clone_size d_call v_call cdr3_aa cdr3_nt
TRBJ1-1 few - TRBV9 CASSASAQGKNTEAFF TGTGCCAGCAGCGCCTCCGCCCAGGGGAAGAACACTGAAGCTTTCTTT
TRBJ1-3 few TRBD1 TRBV6-6 CASSYPGQGHGNTIYF TGTGCCAGCAGTTATCCAGGACAGGGTCATGGAAACACCATATATTTT
TRBJ1-1 - - TRBV6-6 CASSYQGNTEAFF TGTGCCAGCAGTTACCAGGGTAACACTGAAGCTTTCTTT
TRBJ2-6 - TRBD1 TRBV9 CASSPRDRGRPGANVLTF TGTGCCAGCAGCCCCAGGGACAGGGGGCGACCTGGGGCCAACGTCCTGACTTTC
TRBJ1-3 few TRBD1 TRBV5-1 CASSFTGGVGNTIYF TGCGCCAGCAGCTTTACAGGGGGAGTTGGAAACACCATATATTTT
TRBJ2-1 few - TRBV18 CASSPTGNYNEQFF TGTGCCAGCTCACCAACAGGGAACTACAATGAGCAGTTCTTC
TRBJ2-7 few - TRBV7-9 CASSYTGAGGEQYF TGTGCCAGCAGCTACACCGGGGCCGGGGGCGAGCAGTACTTC
TRBJ1-4 - TRBD1 TRBV29-1 CSVGTGPNEKLFF TGCAGCGTGGGGACAGGGCCTAATGAAAAACTGTTTTTT
TRBJ1-5 few TRBD1 TRBV27 CASSLIGQVGTNSNQPQHF TGTGCCAGCAGTCTTATTGGACAGGTCGGCACGAATAGCAATCAGCCCCAGCATTTT
TRBJ2-7 - TRBD1 TRBV7-9 CASSLTGTGAYEQYF TGTGCCAGCAGCTTAACCGGGACAGGGGCGTACGAGCAGTACTTC
TRBJ2-7 few TRBD1 TRBV10-3 CAISEGQGNEQYF TGTGCCATCAGTGAAGGACAGGGGAACGAGCAGTACTTC
TRBJ2-7 few TRBD1 TRBV29-1 CSVEGTGRYEQYF TGCAGCGTTGAAGGGACAGGACGCTACGAGCAGTACTTC
TRBJ2-7 few TRBD1 TRBV5-1 CASSGGQVRSIYEQYF TGCGCCAGCAGCGGCGGACAGGTCCGATCAATCTACGAGCAGTACTTC
TRBJ2-3 - TRBD1 TRBV4-3 CASSQGAGGDTQYF TGCGCCAGCAGCCAAGGTGCAGGGGGTGATACGCAGTATTTT
TRBJ2-5 - - TRBV9 CASSPSNRQETQYF TGTGCCAGCAGCCCCAGCAATCGGCAAGAGACCCAGTACTTC
TRBJ2-7 few - TRBV18 CASSQTYEQYF TGTGCCAGCTCGCAAACTTACGAGCAGTACTTC
TRBJ2-5 - - TRBV30 CAWSVGLQAETQYF TGTGCCTGGAGTGTGGGGCTTCAAGCAGAGACCCAGTACTTC
TRBJ1-3 few - TRBV18 CASSAMGTRNTIYF TGTGCCAGCTCAGCCATGGGGACTCGGAACACCATATATTTT
TRBJ2-4 - - TRBV7-2 CASSLQQQKNIQYF TGTGCCAGCAGCTTACAACAGCAGAAAAACATTCAGTACTTC
TRBJ1-2 - - TRBV4-3 CASSQAQGYGYTF TGCGCCAGCAGCCAAGCCCAGGGCTATGGCTACACCTTC
TRBJ2-7 - TRBD1 TRBV5-1 CASSLTGTGHYEQYF TGCGCCAGCAGCCTTACCGGGACAGGACACTACGAGCAGTACTTC
TRBJ2-3 - - TRBV6-5 CASRSSTDTQYF TGTGCCAGCCGTTCTAGCACAGATACGCAGTATTTT
TRBJ2-6 - - TRBV4-2 CASSPVMGAGANVLTF TGTGCCAGCAGCCCGGTTATGGGGGCTGGGGCCAACGTCCTGACTTTC
TRBJ2-3 few - TRBV27 CASTKIGRDTDTQYF TGTGCCAGCACCAAAATCGGCAGGGACACAGATACGCAGTATTTT
TRBJ1-2 few - TRBV25-1 CASSGGSFYGYTF TGTGCCAGCAGTGGGGGCAGTTTCTATGGCTACACCTTC
TRBJ1-5 few - TRBV20-1 CSQVNQPQHF TGCAGTCAGGTGAATCAGCCCCAGCATTTT
TRBJ2-1 few - TRBV15 CATSRDPGGFSSHEQFF TGTGCCACCAGCAGAGATCCTGGGGGCTTCTCTTCCCATGAGCAGTTCTTC
TRBJ2-7 - - TRBV19 CASSIVQGAYEQYF TGTGCCAGTAGTATAGTCCAGGGCGCCTACGAGCAGTACTTC
TRBJ2-3 - - TRBV29-1 CSVEDWGVTDTQYF TGCAGCGTTGAAGATTGGGGTGTCACAGATACGCAGTATTTT
TRBJ2-3 few TRBD2 TRBV7-9 CASSSPGLAKDTQYF TGTGCCAGCAGCTCTCCGGGACTAGCGAAAGATACGCAGTATTTT
TRBJ2-1 - - TRBV18 CASSPVAEQFF TGTGCCAGCTCACCAGTGGCTGAGCAGTTCTTC
TRBJ2-1 - - TRBV19 CASSPRYNEQFF TGTGCCAGTAGTCCCCGGTACAATGAGCAGTTCTTC
TRBJ1-4 - - TRBV6-5 CASSYLGGTRSEKLFF TGTGCCAGCAGTTACTTGGGTGGGACAAGGAGTGAAAAACTGTTTTTT
TRBJ2-3 few - TRBV5-4 CASSLRSRQLGTDTQYF TGTGCCAGCAGCTTGCGGTCACGTCAGTTAGGCACAGATACGCAGTATTTT
TRBJ1-2 few - TRBV10-3 CAISGEQGKVINYGYTF TGTGCCATCAGTGGAGAACAGGGCAAAGTTATTAACTATGGCTACACCTTC
TRBJ1-5 few - TRBV28 CASSRVLQPQHF TGTGCCAGCAGCCGGGTTTTGCAGCCCCAGCATTTT
TRBJ2-7 few - TRBV4-3 CASSHVRQVLNEQYF TGCGCCAGCAGCCACGTCCGACAGGTTCTTAACGAGCAGTACTTC
TRBJ1-3 - - TRBV9 CASSGRQPTSGNTIYF TGTGCCAGCAGCGGTCGACAGCCAACCTCTGGAAACACCATATATTTT
TRBJ2-7 few TRBD1 TRBV27 CASSLSGGGYEQYF TGTGCCAGCAGTCTCTCAGGGGGCGGTTACGAGCAGTACTTC
TRBJ2-7 few - TRBV27 CASSLSRRYYEQYF TGTGCCAGCAGTTTATCCCGCAGGTACTACGAGCAGTACTTC
TRBJ1-2 - - TRBV5-6 CASSLLGGYTF TGTGCCAGCAGCTTGTTGGGTGGCTACACCTTC
TRBJ2-7 - TRBD1 TRBV7-3 CASSLKPWDREVEQYF TGTGCCAGCAGCTTAAAACCCTGGGACAGGGAGGTCGAGCAGTACTTC
TRBJ2-1 - TRBD2 TRBV11-3 CASSLGTSGSFEQFF TGTGCCAGCAGTTTAGGGACTAGCGGGTCTTTTGAGCAGTTCTTC
TRBJ2-1 - TRBD1 TRBV7-9 CASTLTRTGGRGEQFF TGTGCCAGCACCCTTACACGTACAGGGGGCCGTGGGGAGCAGTTCTTC
TRBJ2-3 - - TRBV30 CAWRRAQATDTQYF TGTGCCTGGAGGAGGGCCCAGGCCACAGATACGCAGTATTTT
TRBJ1-2 few - TRBV7-9 CASSLQSEYGYTF TGTGCCAGCAGCTTACAGTCGGAGTATGGCTACACCTTC
TRBJ1-1 - TRBD1 TRBV18 CASSPNVGGGNTEAFF TGTGCCAGCTCACCGAATGTAGGGGGCGGGAACACTGAAGCTTTCTTT
TRBJ2-3 many - TRBV7-2 CASSSAGGSTDTQYF TGTGCCAGCAGCTCCGCCGGGGGTAGCACAGATACGCAGTATTTT